This T cell receptor (beta chain) was recovered during a study of beta chain features in type 1 diabetes. Study summary: Patients looked much like healthy donors when it came to age, gender and cell yields. Points from the study as a whole: The study found that naive, central memory and Treg TCRB repertoires appeared more similar in patients than in healthy donors. Shorter TCRB CDR3s, moderately but significantly so, were found in Type 1 diabetes patients in all four CD4+ subsets. HLA influence on TCRB rearrangement stayed unresolved here.

Every single donor gave one heparinised blood draw, and these averaged approximately 100 mL. There are a few counts of this clone. No antigen is known for it. The investigators reverse transcribed all of the isolated RNA, so they sequenced expressed TCRB transcripts. Libraries were prepared by immunoSEQ multiplex PCR; TCRdb keeps only in-frame clonotypes and omits some of them. The repertoire has about 47,000 clones, roughly 48% of them found once; the top ten carry roughly 0.13%. Trimming shortened V by 4 bases and J by 7 bases, and 19 bases separated the two germline ends. There are 15 residues in the CDR3. Per the germline V gene, CDR1 is MDHEN and CDR2 is SYDVKM.

The V gene is TRBV28, the J gene TRBJ2-5; D may be TRBD2 (6 bases). Specimen: stem cell memory CD4+ T cells from blood. The sequence came from a young man with type 1 diabetes. CDR3 DNA: TGTGCCAGCAGTTCCTGGGACGTTACCGGGGGGACCCAGTACTTC. Translating it yields CASSSWDVTGGTQYF.